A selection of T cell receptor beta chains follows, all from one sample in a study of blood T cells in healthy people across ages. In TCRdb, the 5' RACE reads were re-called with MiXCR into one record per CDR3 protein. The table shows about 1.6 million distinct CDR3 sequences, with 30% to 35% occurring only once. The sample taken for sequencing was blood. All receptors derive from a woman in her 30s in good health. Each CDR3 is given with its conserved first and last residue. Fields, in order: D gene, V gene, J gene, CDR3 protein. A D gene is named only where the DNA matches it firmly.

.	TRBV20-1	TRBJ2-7	CSARDPLEQYF
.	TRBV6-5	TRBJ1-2	CASSLSGATGYYGYTF
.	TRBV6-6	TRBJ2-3	CASSYDRQDTQYF
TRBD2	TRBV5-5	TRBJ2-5	CASSLWVAGGQETQYF
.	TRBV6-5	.	CASSYTEITYEQYF
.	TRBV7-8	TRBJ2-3	CASSPPYPSTDTQYF
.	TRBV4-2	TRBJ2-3	CASSQEVTGDTQYF
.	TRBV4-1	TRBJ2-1	CASSQVERDPYNEQFF
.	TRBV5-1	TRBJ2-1	CASSSDSPTYNEQFF
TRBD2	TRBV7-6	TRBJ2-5	CASSFRERGVQETQYF
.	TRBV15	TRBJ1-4	CATSAGTNEKLFF
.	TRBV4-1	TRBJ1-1	CASSQEGEAFF
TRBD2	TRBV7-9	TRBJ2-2	CASLWGLAGVLNTEELFF
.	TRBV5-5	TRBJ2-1	CASSLTGSGYNEQFF
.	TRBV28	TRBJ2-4	CASSLGMQGRIEAKNIQYF
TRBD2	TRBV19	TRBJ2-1	CASHPTSGGAYEQFF
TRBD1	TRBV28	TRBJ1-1	CASIIPGGTGGTEAFF
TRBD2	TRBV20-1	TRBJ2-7	CSAPTGREDEQYF
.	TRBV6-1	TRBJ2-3	CASSEPPRLGQTDTQYF
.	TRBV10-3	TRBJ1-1	CAISAEQRNTEAFF